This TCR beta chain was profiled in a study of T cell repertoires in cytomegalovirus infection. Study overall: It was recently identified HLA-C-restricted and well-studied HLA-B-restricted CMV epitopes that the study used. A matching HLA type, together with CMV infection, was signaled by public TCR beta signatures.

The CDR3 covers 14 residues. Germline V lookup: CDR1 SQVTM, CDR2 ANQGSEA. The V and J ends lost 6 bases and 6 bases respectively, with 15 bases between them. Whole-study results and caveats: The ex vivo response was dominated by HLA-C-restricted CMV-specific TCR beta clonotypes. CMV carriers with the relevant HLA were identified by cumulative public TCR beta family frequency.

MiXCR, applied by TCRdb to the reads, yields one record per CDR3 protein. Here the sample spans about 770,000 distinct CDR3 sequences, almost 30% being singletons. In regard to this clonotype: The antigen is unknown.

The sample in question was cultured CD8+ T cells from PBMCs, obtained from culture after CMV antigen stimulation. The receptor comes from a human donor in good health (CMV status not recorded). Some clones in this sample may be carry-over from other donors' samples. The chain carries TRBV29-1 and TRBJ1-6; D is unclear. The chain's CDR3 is CSVRSAGGNSPLHF. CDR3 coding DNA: TGCAGCGTGAGGTCGGCGGGTGGTAATTCACCCCTCCACTTT.